The rows below give T cell receptor beta chains drawn from one sample of a study of T cell responses to AZD1222 COVID-19 vaccine. This table comes from immunoSEQ multiplex PCR, and its TCRdb copy is limited to in-frame clones, with some not included. The repertoire consists of tens of thousands of clones, with approximately 90% occurring once and the leading ten covering 4.5% to 5.5%. Specimen: peripheral blood, collected on day 0 of AZD1222 vaccination. These receptors were taken from an adult in good health. Both conserved end residues are part of each CDR3. A D gene is named only where the DNA matches it firmly.

v_gene,len,j_gene,d_gene,CDR3aa,CDR3nt
TRBV18,17,TRBJ2-7,TRBD2,CASSPVGGGVSSYEQYF,TGTGCCAGCTCACCAGTGGGCGGGGGTGTGAGCTCCTACGAGCAGTACTTC
TRBV5-1,16,TRBJ2-3,TRBD2,CASSLGTSGRSDTQYF,TGCGCCAGCAGCCTTGGGACTAGCGGACGTTCGGATACGCAGTATTTT
TRBV6-5,12,TRBJ1-2,-,CASSYRNYGYTF,TGTGCCAGCAGTTACAGGAACTATGGCTACACCTTC
TRBV29-1,13,TRBJ2-3,-,CSAEGQLTDTQYF,TGCAGCGCCGAAGGACAGCTCACAGATACGCAGTATTTT
TRBV2,13,TRBJ1-2,TRBD1,CASRLQGLSGYTF,TGTGCCAGCAGATTACAGGGGCTAAGCGGCTACACCTTC
TRBV12-3/TRBV12-4,13,TRBJ1-2,-,CASSLVGAYGYTF,TGTGCCAGCAGTTTAGTCGGGGCTTATGGCTACACCTTC
TRBV7-2,16,TRBJ2-1,TRBD2,CASSHSSGGHYNEQFF,TGTGCCAGCAGCCATTCGAGCGGGGGGCACTACAATGAGCAGTTCTTC
TRBV7-8,12,TRBJ1-2,-,CASSQVYGGYTF,TGTGCCAGCAGCCAGGTCTATGGAGGCTACACCTTC
TRBV4-2,16,TRBJ2-7,-,CASSQDRARLVNEQYF,TGTGCCAGCAGCCAAGATCGCGCGAGACTAGTTAACGAGCAGTACTTC
TRBV5-1,14,TRBJ1-1,-,CASSLETVNTEAFF,TGCGCCAGCAGCTTGGAGACGGTAAACACTGAAGCTTTCTTT
TRBV3-1/TRBV3-2,18,TRBJ2-5,-,CASSQEKRGSAVQETQYF,TGTGCCAGCAGCCAAGAAAAGAGGGGGAGTGCGGTCCAAGAGACCCAGTACTTC
TRBV9,14,TRBJ2-1,-,CASSGKTGLDEQFF,TGTGCCAGCAGCGGAAAGACAGGTTTGGATGAGCAGTTCTTC
TRBV6-1,15,TRBJ2-7,-,CASSERSGSGNEQYF,TGTGCCAGCAGTGAAAGGTCCGGGTCGGGGAATGAGCAGTACTTC
TRBV27,15,TRBJ1-6,-,CASAPWGRPNSPLHF,TGTGCCAGCGCCCCCTGGGGACGTCCAAATTCACCCCTCCACTTT
TRBV7-2,15,TRBJ2-7,-,CASSPSGTDSHEQYF,TGTGCCAGCAGCCCTTCCGGGACTGATTCTCACGAGCAGTACTTC
TRBV9,16,TRBJ1-4,-,CASSVTGNFQSEKLFF,TGTGCCAGCAGCGTAACGGGGAATTTTCAAAGTGAAAAACTGTTTTTT
TRBV3-1/TRBV3-2,14,TRBJ1-3,-,CASRQGFSGNTIYF,TGTGCCAGCAGGCAGGGGTTCTCTGGAAACACCATATATTTT
TRBV27,14,TRBJ1-2,-,CASSLSQGNYGYTF,TGTGCCAGCAGTTTATCCCAGGGTAACTATGGCTACACCTTC
TRBV5-1,13,TRBJ2-1,TRBD1,CASRGDRGNEQFF,TGCGCCAGCAGGGGGGACAGGGGCAATGAGCAGTTCTTC
TRBV24-1,13,TRBJ2-3,TRBD2,CATNSGGTDTQYF,TGTGCCACCAACAGCGGGGGGACAGATACGCAGTATTTT